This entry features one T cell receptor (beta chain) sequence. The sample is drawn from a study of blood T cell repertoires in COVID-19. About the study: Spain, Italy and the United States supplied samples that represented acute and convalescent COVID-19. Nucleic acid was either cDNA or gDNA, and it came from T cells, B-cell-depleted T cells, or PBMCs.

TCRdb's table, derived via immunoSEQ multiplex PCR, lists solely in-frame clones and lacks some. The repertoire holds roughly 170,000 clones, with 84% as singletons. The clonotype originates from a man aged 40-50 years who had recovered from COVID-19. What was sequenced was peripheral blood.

Written as DNA, the CDR3 is TGTGCCAGCAGTCGAACCGGGACAGGGGCCGGCGCGAACACCGGGGAGCTGTTTTTT. It codes for CASSRTGTGAGANTGELFF. This rearrangement joins TRBV27 to TRBJ2-2, with 10 positions matching TRBD1. This CDR3 region has 19 residues. The germline V gene encodes CDR1 MNHEY and CDR2 SMNVEV (reference sequence). Losses at the gene ends were 5 bases for V and 0 bases for J; bases not matched to a gene: 12.